This is a list of T cell receptor beta chains from one sample in a study of T-cell reconstitution after alpha-beta-depleted transplantation in children. Each CDR3 protein gets one entry after TCRdb re-called the PCR reads with MiXCR. The table has just under 150,000 distinct CDR3 sequences, 8.8% seen once. The starting material was PBMCs, mostly from graft donor cells, obtained 180 days after TCRalphabeta/CD19-depleted stem cell transplant. The source of these receptors is a female patient aged 2-9 years who had a stem cell transplant for congenital amegakaryocytic thrombocytopenia, so the T cells may come from the graft donor. Each CDR3 is given with its conserved first and last residue. The order of the fields is CDR3 length, J gene, V gene, clone size, D gene, CDR3 DNA, CDR3 protein. A D gene is named only where the DNA matches it firmly. Only part of the rows carry a size: once, few, many, or a class if the clone is expanded.

len: 15
j_gene: TRBJ2-6
v_gene: TRBV9
abundance: many
d_gene: .
CDR3nt: TGTGCCAGCAGCGTAGACAGGGCTGGGGCCAACGTCCTGACTTTC
CDR3aa: CASSVDRAGANVLTF

len: 15
j_gene: TRBJ1-2
v_gene: TRBV4-3
abundance: few
d_gene: .
CDR3nt: TGCGCCAGCAGCCAAGATTTGGTCCCGACGGATGGCTACACCTTC
CDR3aa: CASSQDLVPTDGYTF

len: 13
j_gene: TRBJ2-7
v_gene: TRBV20-1
abundance: few
d_gene: .
CDR3nt: TGCAGTGCTAGAGATGGCCGAACCTACGAGCAGTACTTC
CDR3aa: CSARDGRTYEQYF

len: 14
j_gene: TRBJ2-7
v_gene: TRBV7-2
abundance: many
d_gene: TRBD2
CDR3nt: TGTGCCAGCAGTATTTTTGATAGCGGGTACGAGCAGTACTTC
CDR3aa: CASSIFDSGYEQYF

len: 14
j_gene: TRBJ2-2
v_gene: TRBV10-3
abundance: many
d_gene: TRBD2
CDR3nt: TGTGCCATCAAGGGACTAGCGGGAGCCGGGGAGCTGTTTTTT
CDR3aa: CAIKGLAGAGELFF

len: 12
j_gene: TRBJ2-7
v_gene: TRBV7-2
abundance: many
d_gene: .
CDR3nt: TGTGCCAGCAGCTTAGGCGCCTACGAGCAGTACTTC
CDR3aa: CASSLGAYEQYF

len: 13
j_gene: TRBJ1-1
v_gene: TRBV30
abundance: .
d_gene: TRBD1
CDR3nt: TGTGCCTGGTCCCCAGGGGGCTGGACTGAAGCTTTCTTT
CDR3aa: CAWSPGGWTEAFF

len: 14
j_gene: TRBJ2-2
v_gene: TRBV5-5
abundance: once
d_gene: .
CDR3nt: TGTGCCATCAACCAGGGACTGCCCCGCCGGGAGCTGTTTTTT
CDR3aa: CAINQGLPRRELFF

len: 15
j_gene: TRBJ1-5
v_gene: TRBV12-3/TRBV12-4
abundance: many
d_gene: .
CDR3nt: TGTGCCAGCAGTTTCTCCAGGGACAAGAATCAGCCCCAGCATTTT
CDR3aa: CASSFSRDKNQPQHF

len: 14
j_gene: TRBJ2-1
v_gene: TRBV10-3
abundance: few
d_gene: TRBD2
CDR3nt: TGTGCCATCGGCTTGAGCGGGGGGTACAATGAGCAGTTCTTC
CDR3aa: CAIGLSGGYNEQFF

len: 14
j_gene: TRBJ1-5
v_gene: TRBV20-1
abundance: .
d_gene: .
CDR3nt: TGCAGTGCTAGAGCGGGGGGGCTTCGACAGCCCCAGCATTTT
CDR3aa: CSARAGGLRQPQHF

len: 15
j_gene: TRBJ2-1
v_gene: TRBV7-6
abundance: .
d_gene: TRBD2
CDR3nt: TGTGCCAGCAGCTTAGGGACTAGCGCACGGAATGAGCAGTTCTTC
CDR3aa: CASSLGTSARNEQFF

len: 14
j_gene: TRBJ1-5
v_gene: TRBV12-3/TRBV12-4
abundance: .
d_gene: .
CDR3nt: TGTGCCAGCAGTTTCGGGGGGCGGGCTCAGCCCCAGCATTTT
CDR3aa: CASSFGGRAQPQHF

len: 13
j_gene: TRBJ1-4
v_gene: TRBV12-3/TRBV12-4
abundance: many
d_gene: .
CDR3nt: TGTGCCAGCAGTCCGCGTGGAGCCGAAAAACTGTTTTTT
CDR3aa: CASSPRGAEKLFF

len: 16
j_gene: TRBJ1-4
v_gene: TRBV10-2
abundance: many
d_gene: .
CDR3nt: TGCGCCAGCGGAGGACAGTCAGCTGCAACTAATGAAAAACTGTTTTTT
CDR3aa: CASGGQSAATNEKLFF

len: 18
j_gene: TRBJ2-5
v_gene: TRBV5-1
abundance: many
d_gene: .
CDR3nt: TGCGCCAGCAGCTTGGCAGGGGCCACCGAGGTCTACAAAGAGACCCAGTACTTC
CDR3aa: CASSLAGATEVYKETQYF

len: 16
j_gene: TRBJ2-2
v_gene: TRBV4-2
abundance: many
d_gene: .
CDR3nt: TGTGCCAGCAGCCCACAGGTTGCCGCGAACACCGGGGAGCTGTTTTTT
CDR3aa: CASSPQVAANTGELFF

len: 15
j_gene: TRBJ1-1
v_gene: TRBV5-1
abundance: many
d_gene: .
CDR3nt: TGCGCCAGCAGCTTGGGTGGATTAAGAGACACTGAAGCTTTCTTT
CDR3aa: CASSLGGLRDTEAFF

len: 14
j_gene: TRBJ2-2
v_gene: TRBV20-1
abundance: few
d_gene: TRBD1
CDR3nt: TGCAGTGCTAGAGGGCAGGGGGCATCCGGGGAGCTGTTTTTT
CDR3aa: CSARGQGASGELFF

len: 17
j_gene: TRBJ2-4
v_gene: TRBV20-1
abundance: .
d_gene: .
CDR3nt: TGCAGTGCTAGTGGGCACCCCGGGGCCGTTGCCAAAAACATTCAGTACTTC
CDR3aa: CSASGHPGAVAKNIQYF

len: 14
j_gene: TRBJ1-1
v_gene: TRBV25-1
abundance: many
d_gene: .
CDR3nt: TGTGCCAGCAGTGAGCGGGGCATGAACACTGAAGCTTTCTTT
CDR3aa: CASSERGMNTEAFF

len: 12
j_gene: TRBJ2-2
v_gene: TRBV12-3/TRBV12-4
abundance: many
d_gene: .
CDR3nt: TGTGCCAGCAGTTGGGGACACGGGGAGCTGTTTTTT
CDR3aa: CASSWGHGELFF

len: 15
j_gene: TRBJ2-3
v_gene: TRBV18
abundance: .
d_gene: TRBD2
CDR3nt: TGTGCCAGCTCCCCGACTAGCGGGGGCACAGATACGCAGTATTTT
CDR3aa: CASSPTSGGTDTQYF

len: 16
j_gene: TRBJ2-2
v_gene: TRBV5-1
abundance: few
d_gene: .
CDR3nt: TGCGCCAGCAGCCCTACTGTTCTAGCTGGGCCAGGGGAGCTGTTTTTT
CDR3aa: CASSPTVLAGPGELFF

len: 16
j_gene: TRBJ1-2
v_gene: TRBV28
abundance: many
d_gene: .
CDR3nt: TGTGCCAGCAGTTTATTAGGGGGGGGGATTAACTATGGCTACACCTTC
CDR3aa: CASSLLGGGINYGYTF

len: 13
j_gene: TRBJ1-5
v_gene: TRBV27
abundance: .
d_gene: .
CDR3nt: TGTGCCAGCAGTTTCCACGGAGAGCAGCCCCAGCATTTT
CDR3aa: CASSFHGEQPQHF

len: 15
j_gene: TRBJ2-1
v_gene: TRBV10-3
abundance: .
d_gene: .
CDR3nt: TGTGCCATCAGTGCCCGCGAGGGCCCCTACAATGAGCAGTTCTTC
CDR3aa: CAISAREGPYNEQFF

len: 17
j_gene: TRBJ2-1
v_gene: TRBV20-1
abundance: .
d_gene: TRBD2
CDR3nt: TGCTGTGCTAGGCGTAGGGGCTTAGCGGGGGGGCTCAATGAGCAGTTCTTC
CDR3aa: CCARRRGLAGGLNEQFF

len: 16
j_gene: TRBJ2-5
v_gene: TRBV5-1
abundance: many
d_gene: .
CDR3nt: TGCGCCAGCAGCTTGGGGGGCGTGTCAGGCCAAGAGACCCAGTACTTC
CDR3aa: CASSLGGVSGQETQYF

len: 16
j_gene: TRBJ1-5
v_gene: TRBV15
abundance: .
d_gene: .
CDR3nt: TGTGCCACCAGCAGAGATCTGGGAGGAAGAAATCAGCCCCAGCATTTT
CDR3aa: CATSRDLGGRNQPQHF

len: 13
j_gene: TRBJ2-7
v_gene: TRBV28
abundance: many
d_gene: .
CDR3nt: TGTGCCAGCAACGGCGGGACCCCCTACGAGCAGTACTTC
CDR3aa: CASNGGTPYEQYF

len: 15
j_gene: TRBJ1-1
v_gene: TRBV3-1
abundance: many
d_gene: .
CDR3nt: TGTGCCAGCAGCCAAGGGGCGCGCGGGGGCACTGAAGCTTTCTTT
CDR3aa: CASSQGARGGTEAFF

len: 13
j_gene: TRBJ1-1
v_gene: TRBV20-1
abundance: many
d_gene: TRBD1
CDR3nt: TGCAGTGCTTTAGACAGGGGACCTGAAGAAGCTTTCTTT
CDR3aa: CSALDRGPEEAFF

len: 13
j_gene: TRBJ2-7
v_gene: TRBV7-2
abundance: many
d_gene: .
CDR3nt: TGTGCCAGCAGCTTAGTACATCCCTACGAGCAGTACTTC
CDR3aa: CASSLVHPYEQYF

len: 16
j_gene: TRBJ2-3
v_gene: TRBV5-4
abundance: .
d_gene: TRBD1
CDR3nt: TGTGCCAGCAGCTGGCCGACAGGGGAAGCCACAGATACGCAGTATTTT
CDR3aa: CASSWPTGEATDTQYF

len: 14
j_gene: TRBJ2-1
v_gene: TRBV29-1
abundance: many
d_gene: TRBD1
CDR3nt: TGCAGCGTTGTTGCACAGGGGGGAAGCAATGAGCAGTTCTTC
CDR3aa: CSVVAQGGSNEQFF

len: 17
j_gene: TRBJ1-5
v_gene: TRBV4-3
abundance: few
d_gene: TRBD1
CDR3nt: TGCGCCAGCAGCCATGTCCTGGGACAGGGGGCCAATCAGCCCCAGCATTTT
CDR3aa: CASSHVLGQGANQPQHF

len: 13
j_gene: TRBJ2-5
v_gene: TRBV20-1
abundance: many
d_gene: .
CDR3nt: TGCAGTGCTCAAGAATCCGCCTGGGAGACCCAGTACTTC
CDR3aa: CSAQESAWETQYF

len: 16
j_gene: TRBJ2-1
v_gene: TRBV6-1
abundance: .
d_gene: TRBD2
CDR3nt: TGTGCCAGCACCCCGAGCGGGGTCCGACGATCGCGTGAGCAGTTCTTC
CDR3aa: CASTPSGVRRSREQFF

len: 14
j_gene: TRBJ2-5
v_gene: TRBV7-9
abundance: .
d_gene: TRBD1
CDR3nt: TGTGCCAGCAGCTTCGGCGGACAGGTAGAGACCCAGTACTTC
CDR3aa: CASSFGGQVETQYF

len: 16
j_gene: TRBJ1-1
v_gene: TRBV5-1
abundance: .
d_gene: .
CDR3nt: TGCGCCAGCAGCTTGTGGTTCCGACAACCGAACACTGAAGCTTTCTTT
CDR3aa: CASSLWFRQPNTEAFF

len: 16
j_gene: TRBJ1-5
v_gene: TRBV4-2
abundance: .
d_gene: .
CDR3nt: TGTGCCAGCAGCCAAGAGAGGGGATGGGTCAATCAGCCCCAGCATTTT
CDR3aa: CASSQERGWVNQPQHF

len: 15
j_gene: TRBJ1-6
v_gene: TRBV3-1
abundance: many
d_gene: TRBD1
CDR3nt: TGTGCCAGCAGCCAAACCGGGACAGGGTCTTCACCCCTCCACTTT
CDR3aa: CASSQTGTGSSPLHF

len: 15
j_gene: TRBJ2-3
v_gene: TRBV5-1
abundance: many
d_gene: TRBD2
CDR3nt: TGCGCCAGCAGGGCCACTAGCGCCGACCCAGATACGCAGTATTTT
CDR3aa: CASRATSADPDTQYF

len: 15
j_gene: TRBJ2-7
v_gene: TRBV3-1
abundance: .
d_gene: TRBD1
CDR3nt: TGTGCCTGCTGCCTCCGGAGACAGGGTTCCTACGAGCAGTACTTC
CDR3aa: CACCLRRQGSYEQYF

len: 15
j_gene: TRBJ2-1
v_gene: TRBV5-1
abundance: many
d_gene: TRBD1
CDR3nt: TGCGCCAGCAGGTACGACAGGGTCTCCTCCAATGAGCAGTTCTTC
CDR3aa: CASRYDRVSSNEQFF

len: 14
j_gene: TRBJ2-5
v_gene: TRBV5-1
abundance: few
d_gene: .
CDR3nt: TGCGCCAGCAGCTGGGGGCACGGTCAAGAGACCCAGTACTTC
CDR3aa: CASSWGHGQETQYF

len: 14
j_gene: TRBJ2-4
v_gene: TRBV20-1
abundance: many
d_gene: TRBD2
CDR3nt: TGCAGTGCTAGCCCTAGCGGACTCGAAAAGGTTCAGTACTTC
CDR3aa: CSASPSGLEKVQYF

len: 15
j_gene: TRBJ2-1
v_gene: TRBV5-1
abundance: .
d_gene: .
CDR3nt: TGCGCCAGCAGCTTCCGACAGTCCTCCTACAATGAGCAGTTCTTC
CDR3aa: CASSFRQSSYNEQFF

len: 12
j_gene: TRBJ2-5
v_gene: TRBV7-6
abundance: .
d_gene: TRBD1
CDR3nt: TGTGCCAGCAGCCGACTGGACAGGCGATCGTACTTC
CDR3aa: CASSRLDRRSYF

len: 14
j_gene: TRBJ2-7
v_gene: TRBV7-2
abundance: few
d_gene: .
CDR3nt: TGTGCCAGCAGCTTAGCTGGAAACTATTACGAGCAGTACTTC
CDR3aa: CASSLAGNYYEQYF

len: 14
j_gene: TRBJ2-1
v_gene: TRBV20-1
abundance: many
d_gene: .
CDR3nt: TGCAGTGCTTCACCCGGGACACTTAACAATGAGCAGTTCTTC
CDR3aa: CSASPGTLNNEQFF